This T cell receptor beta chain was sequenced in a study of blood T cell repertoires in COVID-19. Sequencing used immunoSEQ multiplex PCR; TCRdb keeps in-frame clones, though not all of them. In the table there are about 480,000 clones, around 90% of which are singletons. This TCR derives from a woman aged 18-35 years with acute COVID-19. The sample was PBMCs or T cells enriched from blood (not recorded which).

The DNA of the CDR3 is TGTGCCAGCAGCTTAAATACAGACAATGAGCAGTTCTTC. Its protein is CASSLNTDNEQFF. The J gene is TRBJ2-1, the V gene TRBV11-3; D gene unclear. Germline assignment: CDR1 SGHNT and CDR2 YENEEA. This CDR3 is 13 amino acids long. Deletions cut 2 bases from V and 5 bases from J, with 7 bases between.